A selection of T cell receptor beta chains follows, all from one sample in a study of metastatic and nonmetastatic thyroid tumors. TCRdb ran MiXCR on the PCR reads. The profile shows fewer than 40,000 clones, around 33% of them singletons. Sequencing was carried out using tumor tissue. Every receptor here comes from a female donor with papillary thyroid cancer or a benign thyroid nodule (not recorded which). Some clones in this sample may be carry-over from other donors' samples. Each CDR3 is given without its conserved first and last residue.

j_gene	v_gene	CDR3aa
TRBJ1-5	TRBV6-2/TRBV6-3	ASGRGQDRNQPQH
TRBJ1-1	TRBV5-1	ASSLAGGYTEAF
TRBJ1-5	TRBV6-2/TRBV6-3	ASRLGPYQPQH
TRBJ1-2	TRBV5-4	ASSLREGHQYGYT
TRBJ2-2	TRBV4-2	ASSQLAGDTGELF
TRBJ2-5	TRBV7-7	ASSLNFGSGVQETQY
TRBJ2-1	TRBV20-1	SAPGKGYMDEQF
TRBJ1-2	TRBV29-1	SVPGTDYGYT
TRBJ2-7	TRBV6-2/TRBV6-3	ASSSVADSYEQY
TRBJ1-5	TRBV6-2/TRBV6-3	ASSSGTENQPQH
TRBJ2-5	TRBV28	ASRPPGGEQETQH
TRBJ1-1	TRBV20-1	SARRTGEEAF
TRBJ2-7	TRBV27	ASSLRREAYEQY
TRBJ1-6	TRBV2	ASSGSADHSPLH
TRBJ2-5	TRBV6-1	ASSEDLGSNAVQETQY
TRBJ1-2	TRBV20-1	SASSTPAYGYT
TRBJ2-5	TRBV10-3	AISTLGGTGETQY